Listed below are T cell receptor beta chains from one sample, sequenced in a study of cytomegalovirus exposure and HLA in healthy donors. Sequencing used immunoSEQ multiplex PCR; TCRdb keeps in-frame clones, though not all of them. Recorded for this sample: roughly 42,000 clones. The sample comprised PBMCs. The receptors stem from a young man in good health and CMV-seronegative. Both conserved end residues are part of each CDR3. D genes are given only for firm matches.

>NA|13|TRBJ2-2|TRBV30
CAWSGSSAGELFF
TGTGCCTGGAGCGGGAGCTCGGCCGGGGAGCTGTTTTTT
>NA|13|TRBJ2-1|TRBV6-1
CASRQQTGQRWFF
TGTGCCAGCAGACAACAAACAGGGCAACGATGGTTCTTC
>NA|10|TRBJ2-7|TRBV20-1
CSASGNEQYF
TGCAGTGCTAGCGGGAACGAGCAGTACTTC
>TRBD2|18|TRBJ2-3|TRBV5-1
CASSLARRSSGITDTQYF
TGCGCCAGCAGCTTGGCTCGCCGTTCCAGCGGGATCACAGATACGCAGTATTTT
>NA|12|TRBJ1-5|TRBV10-3
CASRDRNQPQHF
TGTGCCTCCCGTGACAGAAATCAGCCCCAGCATTTT
>NA|13|TRBJ2-2|TRBV29-1
CSVGGPNTGELFF
TGCAGCGTAGGGGGTCCGAACACCGGGGAGCTGTTTTTT
>TRBD1|15|TRBJ2-7|TRBV7-9
CASSLAQTGGGEQYF
TGTGCCAGCAGCTTAGCCCAGACAGGGGGCGGCGAGCAGTACTTC
>TRBD1|14|TRBJ1-5|TRBV19
CASSGDRVRQPQHF
TGTGCCAGTAGCGGTGACAGGGTTAGGCAGCCCCAGCATTTT
>NA|15|TRBJ1-5|TRBV18
CASSLRRGSDQPQHF
TGTGCCAGCTCACTACGGCGGGGGAGCGATCAGCCCCAGCATTTT
>NA|17|TRBJ1-2|TRBV19
CASSIYESTREGHGYTF
TGTGCCAGTAGTATATATGAGTCGACACGAGAGGGTCATGGCTACACCTTC
>TRBD1|13|TRBJ2-7|TRBV18
CASSLQGKDEQYF
TGTGCCAGCTCCTTACAGGGGAAGGACGAGCAGTACTTC
>NA|17|TRBJ1-1|TRBV25-1
CASSEWGKAGTNTEAFF
TGTGCCAGCAGTGAATGGGGAAAAGCGGGAACGAACACTGAAGCTTTCTTT
>NA|16|TRBJ2-6|TRBV4-3
CASSQEWASGANVLTF
TGCGCCAGCAGCCAAGAGTGGGCCTCTGGGGCCAACGTCCTGACTTTC
>NA|13|TRBJ2-7|TRBV6-5
CASSPRSSYEQYF
TGTGCCAGCAGCCCACGGAGCTCCTACGAGCAGTACTTC
>NA|16|TRBJ1-3|TRBV5-4
CASSSDSRRGGNAIYF
TGTGCCAGCAGCTCGGACAGCCGAAGGGGTGGAAACGCCATATATTTT
>TRBD1|14|TRBJ2-7|TRBV5-1
CASSFDRVGYEQYF
TGCGCCAGCAGCTTCGACAGGGTAGGTTACGAGCAGTACTTC
>NA|13|TRBJ2-1|TRBV7-9
CASSSDFDNEQFF
TGTGCCAGCAGCTCGGACTTCGACAATGAGCAGTTCTTC
>NA|14|TRBJ2-7|TRBV5-6
CASSLGQGLYEQYF
TGTGCCAGCAGCTTGGGGCAGGGGCTCTACGAGCAGTACTTC
>TRBD2|16|TRBJ2-7|TRBV4-3
CASSQGLAGGSYEQYF
TGCGCCAGCAGCCAGGGACTAGCGGGGGGATCCTACGAGCAGTACTTC
>NA|15|TRBJ1-2|TRBV7-9
CASSLAAGGGYGYTF
TGTGCCAGCAGCTTAGCGGCGGGGGGGGGCTATGGCTACACCTTC
>NA|13|TRBJ1-2|TRBV6-5
CASSLGAEYGYTF
TGTGCCAGCTCCCTAGGGGCGGAATATGGCTACACCTTC
>TRBD2|18|TRBJ2-1|TRBV4-1
CASSQDKLSGRWDNEQFF
TGCGCCAGCAGCCAAGACAAGCTAAGCGGGAGATGGGACAATGAGCAGTTCTTC
>TRBD2|17|TRBJ2-5|TRBV4-2
CASSQAPSGGGRETQYF
TGTGCCAGCAGCCAAGCCCCCTCCGGGGGAGGGCGAGAGACCCAGTACTTC
>NA|17|TRBJ2-2|TRBV4-2
CASSQDQGRANTGELFF
TGTGCCAGCAGCCAAGATCAAGGCAGGGCGAACACCGGGGAGCTGTTTTTT
>TRBD1|14|TRBJ1-5|TRBV4-1
CASSLDRDNQPQHF
TGCGCCAGCAGCTTAGACAGGGACAATCAGCCCCAGCATTTT
>TRBD1|15|TRBJ1-5|TRBV2
CASRRNRGSNQPQHF
TGTGCCAGCAGACGGAACAGGGGTAGCAATCAGCCCCAGCATTTT
>TRBD2|13|TRBJ2-1|TRBV9
CASSATSGHEQFF
TGTGCCAGCAGCGCCACTAGCGGGCATGAGCAGTTCTTC
>NA|17|TRBJ2-1|TRBV19
CASSTPPDRGFYNEQFF
TGTGCCAGTAGTACCCCCCCGGACAGAGGATTCTACAATGAGCAGTTCTTC
>NA|14|TRBJ1-3|TRBV28
CASRDRSSGNTIYF
TGTGCCAGCAGAGACCGGAGCTCTGGAAACACCATATATTTT
>TRBD2|12|TRBJ2-7|TRBV5-4
CASRGDRYEQYF
TGTGCCAGTCGGGGGGACCGCTACGAGCAGTACTTC
>TRBD2|14|TRBJ2-1|TRBV10-3
CATVTSGGLNEQFF
TGTGCCACCGTGACTAGCGGGGGCCTCAATGAGCAGTTCTTC
>NA|15|TRBJ1-4|TRBV30
CAWSVRRRDNEKLFF
TGTGCCTGGAGTGTACGAAGGCGGGATAATGAAAAACTGTTTTTT
>NA|15|TRBJ1-6|TRBV30
CAWSPPTGGNSPLHF
TGTGCCTGGAGCCCCCCTACGGGGGGCAATTCACCCCTCCACTTT
>TRBD1|14|TRBJ2-1|TRBV7-2
CACLRTGLSNEQFF
TGTGCCTGCCTACGGACAGGGCTAAGCAATGAGCAGTTCTTC
>NA|13|TRBJ1-1|TRBV30
CAWDKGGNTEAFF
TGTGCCTGGGACAAAGGGGGGAACACTGAAGCTTTCTTT